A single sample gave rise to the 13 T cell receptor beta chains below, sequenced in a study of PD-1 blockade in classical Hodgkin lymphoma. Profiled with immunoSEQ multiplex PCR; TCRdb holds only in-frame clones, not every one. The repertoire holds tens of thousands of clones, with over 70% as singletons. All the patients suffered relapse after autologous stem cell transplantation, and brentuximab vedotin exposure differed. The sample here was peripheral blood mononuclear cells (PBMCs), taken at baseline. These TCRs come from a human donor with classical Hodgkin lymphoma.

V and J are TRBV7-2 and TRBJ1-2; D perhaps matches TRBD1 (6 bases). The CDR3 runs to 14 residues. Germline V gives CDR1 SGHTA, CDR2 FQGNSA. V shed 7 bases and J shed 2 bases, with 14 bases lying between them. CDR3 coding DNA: TGTGCCAGCACTAGTACCCAGGGGAACTATGGCTACACCTTC. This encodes CASTSTQGNYGYTF.

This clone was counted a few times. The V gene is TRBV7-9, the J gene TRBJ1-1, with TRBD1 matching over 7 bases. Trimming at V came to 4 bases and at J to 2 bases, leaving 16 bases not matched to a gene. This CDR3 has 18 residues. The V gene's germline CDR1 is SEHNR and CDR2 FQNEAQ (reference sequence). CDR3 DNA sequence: TGTGCCAGCAGCTCGCCCTGGAGGGGACAGACAGAAAACACTGAAGCTTTCTTT. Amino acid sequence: CASSSPWRGQTENTEAFF.

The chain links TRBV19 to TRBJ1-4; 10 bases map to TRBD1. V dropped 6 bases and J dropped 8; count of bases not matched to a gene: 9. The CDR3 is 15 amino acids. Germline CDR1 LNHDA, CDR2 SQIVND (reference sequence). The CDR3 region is CASRPRGTGEEKLFF. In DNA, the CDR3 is TGTGCCAGTAGACCGAGGGGGACAGGGGAGGAAAAACTGTTTTTT.

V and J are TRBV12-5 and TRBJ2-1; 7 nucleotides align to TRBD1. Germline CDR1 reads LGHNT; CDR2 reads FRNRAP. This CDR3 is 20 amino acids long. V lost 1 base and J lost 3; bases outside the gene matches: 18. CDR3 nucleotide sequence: TGTGCTAGTGGTTTGGGTACAGGTGAGGGGGCTAAGAAGAACTACAATGAGCAGTTCTTC. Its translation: CASGLGTGEGAKKNYNEQFF. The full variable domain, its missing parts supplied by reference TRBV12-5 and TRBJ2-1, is DARVTQTPRHKVTEMGQEVTMRCQPILGHNTVFWYRQTMMQGLELLAYFRNRAPLDDSGMPKDRFSAEMPDATLATLKIQPSEPRDSAVYFCASGLGTGEGAKKNYNEQFFGPGTRLTVL.

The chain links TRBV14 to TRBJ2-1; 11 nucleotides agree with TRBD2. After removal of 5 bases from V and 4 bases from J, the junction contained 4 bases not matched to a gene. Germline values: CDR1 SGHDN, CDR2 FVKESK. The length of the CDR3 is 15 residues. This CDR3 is CASSMGLAVYNEQFF. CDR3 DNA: TGTGCCAGCAGCATGGGACTAGCGGTTTACAATGAGCAGTTCTTC.

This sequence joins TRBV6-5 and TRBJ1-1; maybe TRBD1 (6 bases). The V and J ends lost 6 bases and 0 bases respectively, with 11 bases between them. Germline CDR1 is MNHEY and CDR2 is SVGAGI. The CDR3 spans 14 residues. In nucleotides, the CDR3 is TGTGCCAGCAGACCGGGACATGTGAACACTGAAGCTTTCTTT. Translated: CASRPGHVNTEAFF.

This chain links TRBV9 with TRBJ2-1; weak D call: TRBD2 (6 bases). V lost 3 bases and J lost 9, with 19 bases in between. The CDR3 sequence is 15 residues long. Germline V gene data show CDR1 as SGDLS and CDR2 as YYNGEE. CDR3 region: CASSALVTIGSEQFF. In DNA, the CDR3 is TGTGCCAGCAGCGCTTTAGTAACGATCGGGAGTGAGCAGTTCTTC.

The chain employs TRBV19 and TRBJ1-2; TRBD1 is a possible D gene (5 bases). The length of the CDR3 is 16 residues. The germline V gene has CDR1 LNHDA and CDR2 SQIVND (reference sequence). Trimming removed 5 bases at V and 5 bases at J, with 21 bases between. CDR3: CASSPDLRASLYGYTF. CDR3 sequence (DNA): TGTGCCAGTAGTCCTGACCTCAGGGCTTCTCTTTATGGCTACACCTTC.

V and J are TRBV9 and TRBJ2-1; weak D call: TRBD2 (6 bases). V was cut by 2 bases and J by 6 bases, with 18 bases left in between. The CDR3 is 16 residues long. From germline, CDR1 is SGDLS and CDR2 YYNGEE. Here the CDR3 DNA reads TGTGCCAGCAGCGTTGAGACTAGTAGAAGGTTCAATGAGCAGTTCTTC. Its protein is CASSVETSRRFNEQFF.

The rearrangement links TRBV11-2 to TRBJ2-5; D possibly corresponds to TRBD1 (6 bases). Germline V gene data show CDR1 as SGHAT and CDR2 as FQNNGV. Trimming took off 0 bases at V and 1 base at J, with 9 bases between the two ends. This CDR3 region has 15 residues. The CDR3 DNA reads TGTGCCAGCAGCTTAGATGGGGACATCCAAGAGACCCAGTACTTC. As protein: CASSLDGDIQETQYF.

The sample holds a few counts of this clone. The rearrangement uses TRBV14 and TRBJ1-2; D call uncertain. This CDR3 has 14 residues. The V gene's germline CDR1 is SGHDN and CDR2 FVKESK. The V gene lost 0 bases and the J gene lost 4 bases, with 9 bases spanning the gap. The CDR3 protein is CASSQDSGIYGYTF. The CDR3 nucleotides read TGTGCCAGCAGCCAAGATTCGGGCATCTATGGCTACACCTTC.

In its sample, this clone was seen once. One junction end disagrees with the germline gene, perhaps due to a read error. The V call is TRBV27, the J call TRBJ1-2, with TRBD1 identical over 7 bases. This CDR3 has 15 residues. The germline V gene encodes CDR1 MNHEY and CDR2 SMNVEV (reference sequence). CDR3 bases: TGTGCCAGCAGGGGCCTAGCGGGACAGAGCTATGACTACACCTTC. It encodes CASRGLAGQSYDYTF.

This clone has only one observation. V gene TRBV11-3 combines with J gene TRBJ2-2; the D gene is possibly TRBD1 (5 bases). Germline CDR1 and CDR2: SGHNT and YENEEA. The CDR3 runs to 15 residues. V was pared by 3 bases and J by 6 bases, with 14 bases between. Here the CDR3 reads CASSFLVLGPGELFF. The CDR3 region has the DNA TGTGCCAGCAGCTTTTTAGTGTTGGGGCCCGGGGAGCTGTTTTTT.